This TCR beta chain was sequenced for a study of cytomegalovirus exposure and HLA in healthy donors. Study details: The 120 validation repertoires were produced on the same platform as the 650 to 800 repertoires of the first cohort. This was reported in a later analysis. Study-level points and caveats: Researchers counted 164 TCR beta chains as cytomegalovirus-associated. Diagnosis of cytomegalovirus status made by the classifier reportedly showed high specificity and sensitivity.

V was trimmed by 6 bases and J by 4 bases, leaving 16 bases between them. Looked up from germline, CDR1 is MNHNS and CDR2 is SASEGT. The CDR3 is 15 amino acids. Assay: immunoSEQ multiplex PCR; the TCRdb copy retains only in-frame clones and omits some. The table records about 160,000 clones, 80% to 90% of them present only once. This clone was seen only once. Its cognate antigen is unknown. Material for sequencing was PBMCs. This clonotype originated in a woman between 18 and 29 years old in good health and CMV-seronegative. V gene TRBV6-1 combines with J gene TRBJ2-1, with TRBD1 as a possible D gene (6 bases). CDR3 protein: CASSPLLGGYNEQFF. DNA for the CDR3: TGTGCCAGCAGCCCCCTGTTAGGGGGATACAATGAGCAGTTCTTC.